The sequence of this TCR beta chain was determined in a study of PD-1 blockade in classical Hodgkin lymphoma. Sequencing used immunoSEQ multiplex PCR; TCRdb keeps in-frame clones, though not all of them. This sample has approximately 12,000 clones, with over 75% found just once. This clone was found once. Its antigen is not identified. Each of the patients experienced relapse following autologous stem cell transplantation, and their brentuximab vedotin exposure differed. Germline V gene sequence: CDR1 LNHDA, CDR2 SQIVND (reference sequence). The CDR3 has 15 residues. The V and J ends lost 4 bases and 4 bases, in that order; junction bases with no gene match: 8. Whole-study results and caveats: Complete responders' baseline diversity resembled that of newly diagnosed patients. The study found that TCR diversity rose significantly by C4D1 in CD4+ but not CD8+ cells. Newly diagnosed patients were reported to exhibit reduced baseline TCR diversity relative to healthy donors.

Sequences were derived from peripheral blood mononuclear cells (PBMCs), sampled at baseline. The chain couples TRBV19 to TRBJ1-2; TRBD1 matches 8 bases. The receptor comes from a human donor with classical Hodgkin lymphoma. CDR3 nucleotide sequence: TGTGCCAGTAGTAGCCCTGGACAGGGCGCCTATGGCTACACCTTC. Translated, it gives CASSSPGQGAYGYTF.